This TCR beta chain comes out of a study of blood T cell repertoires in COVID-19. At the level of the study: The United States, Italy and Spain were the sources of the acute and convalescent COVID-19 samples. PBMCs, B-cell-depleted T cells, or T cells were the source of the cDNA or gDNA that made up the material.

Looked up from germline, CDR1 is KGHDR and CDR2 is SFDVKD. There are 14 residues in the CDR3. V lost 10 bases, J lost 3 bases, and 5 bases stayed unmatched. This clone has only one observation. Authors' analysis steps: Amplification of reference gene primers provided the estimated nucleated cell counts. Method: immunoSEQ multiplex PCR; TCRdb's copy keeps in-frame clones and lacks some. Clonal size and the V and J genes are those of that table, whereas D and trimming came from the DNA. In the table there are just over 150,000 clones, 85% of which are singletons. V usage is TRBV24-1 and J usage is TRBJ1-1; 12 positions agree with TRBD1. The sequenced sample was peripheral blood. The receptor was derived from a human donor with acute or convalescent COVID-19. The donor label of this sample is uncertain. CDR3 loop: CATKGTGGDTEAFF. The CDR3 coding sequence is TGTGCCACAAAAGGGACAGGGGGCGACACTGAAGCTTTCTTT.